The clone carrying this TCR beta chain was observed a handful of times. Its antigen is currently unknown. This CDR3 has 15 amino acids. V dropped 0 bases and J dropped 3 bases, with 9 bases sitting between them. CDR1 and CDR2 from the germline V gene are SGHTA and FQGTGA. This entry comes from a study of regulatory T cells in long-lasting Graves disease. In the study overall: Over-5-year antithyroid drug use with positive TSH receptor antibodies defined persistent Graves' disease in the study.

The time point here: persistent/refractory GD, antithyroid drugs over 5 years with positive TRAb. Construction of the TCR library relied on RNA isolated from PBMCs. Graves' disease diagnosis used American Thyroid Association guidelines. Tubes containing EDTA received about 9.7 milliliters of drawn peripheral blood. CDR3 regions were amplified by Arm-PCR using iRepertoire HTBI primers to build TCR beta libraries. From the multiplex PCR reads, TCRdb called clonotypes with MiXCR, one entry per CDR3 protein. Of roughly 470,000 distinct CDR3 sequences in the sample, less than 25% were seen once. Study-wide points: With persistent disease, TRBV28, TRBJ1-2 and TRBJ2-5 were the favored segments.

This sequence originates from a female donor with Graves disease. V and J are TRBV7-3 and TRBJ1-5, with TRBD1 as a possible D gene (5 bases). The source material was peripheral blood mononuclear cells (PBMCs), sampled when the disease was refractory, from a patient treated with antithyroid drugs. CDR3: CASSLTGALNQPQHF. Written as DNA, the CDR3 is TGTGCCAGCAGCTTAACCGGGGCACTCAATCAGCCCCAGCATTTT.